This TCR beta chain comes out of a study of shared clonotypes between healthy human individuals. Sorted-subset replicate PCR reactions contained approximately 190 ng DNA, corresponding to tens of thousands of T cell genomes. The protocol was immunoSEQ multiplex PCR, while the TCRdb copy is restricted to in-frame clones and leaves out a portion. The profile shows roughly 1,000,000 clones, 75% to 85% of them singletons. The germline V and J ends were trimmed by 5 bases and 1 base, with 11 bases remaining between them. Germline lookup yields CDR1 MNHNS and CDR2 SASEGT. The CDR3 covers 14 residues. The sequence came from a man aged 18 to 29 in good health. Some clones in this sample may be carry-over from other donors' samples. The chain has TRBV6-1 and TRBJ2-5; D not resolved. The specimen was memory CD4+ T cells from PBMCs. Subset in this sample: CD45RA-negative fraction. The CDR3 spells CASSRRVSQETQYF. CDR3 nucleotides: TGTGCCAGCAGTAGACGCGTCTCCCAAGAGACCCAGTACTTC.